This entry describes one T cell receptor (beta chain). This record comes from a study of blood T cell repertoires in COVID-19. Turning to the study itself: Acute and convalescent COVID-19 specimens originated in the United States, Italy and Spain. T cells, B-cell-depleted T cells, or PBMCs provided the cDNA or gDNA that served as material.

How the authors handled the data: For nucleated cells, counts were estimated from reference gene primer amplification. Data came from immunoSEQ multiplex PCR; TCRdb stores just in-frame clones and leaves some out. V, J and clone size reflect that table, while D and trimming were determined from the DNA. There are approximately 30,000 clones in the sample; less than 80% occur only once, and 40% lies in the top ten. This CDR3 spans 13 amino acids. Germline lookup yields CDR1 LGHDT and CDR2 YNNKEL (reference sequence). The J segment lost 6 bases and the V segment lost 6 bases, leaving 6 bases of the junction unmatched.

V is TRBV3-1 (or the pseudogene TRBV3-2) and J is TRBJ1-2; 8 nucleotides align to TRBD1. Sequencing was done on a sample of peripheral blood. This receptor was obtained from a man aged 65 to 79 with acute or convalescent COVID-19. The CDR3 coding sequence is TGTGCCAGCAGGTTACAGGGGGAGGATGGCTACACCTTC. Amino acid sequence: CASRLQGEDGYTF.